The text below deals with one T cell receptor beta chain. The source of the sample is a study of blood T cell repertoires in COVID-19. In the study overall: Whether acute or convalescent, the COVID-19 samples came from the United States, Italy and Spain. In each case, the material was cDNA or gDNA derived from T cells, B-cell-depleted T cells, or PBMCs.

In the study's own analysis: Researchers report that nucleated cell counts were estimated from reference gene primer amplification. The assay was immunoSEQ multiplex PCR, and TCRdb's table has in-frame clones only and misses some. That table furnishes V, J and clone size, whereas the DNA furnished D and trimming. The table lists about 480,000 clones, around 89% of them singletons. Looked up from germline, CDR1 is SEHNR and CDR2 is FQNEAQ (reference sequence). The CDR3 extends over 16 amino acids. V trimming: 6 bases; J trimming: 0 bases; junction bases outside the gene matches: 11. Specimen: peripheral blood. The genes are TRBV7-9 and TRBJ2-7; 7 nucleotides align to TRBD1. This clonotype originated in a woman in her twenties or thirties with acute or convalescent COVID-19. CDR3 DNA sequence: TGTGCCAGCAGACATGTCACCCGGGACAGCTCCTACGAGCAGTACTTC. It codes for CASRHVTRDSSYEQYF.